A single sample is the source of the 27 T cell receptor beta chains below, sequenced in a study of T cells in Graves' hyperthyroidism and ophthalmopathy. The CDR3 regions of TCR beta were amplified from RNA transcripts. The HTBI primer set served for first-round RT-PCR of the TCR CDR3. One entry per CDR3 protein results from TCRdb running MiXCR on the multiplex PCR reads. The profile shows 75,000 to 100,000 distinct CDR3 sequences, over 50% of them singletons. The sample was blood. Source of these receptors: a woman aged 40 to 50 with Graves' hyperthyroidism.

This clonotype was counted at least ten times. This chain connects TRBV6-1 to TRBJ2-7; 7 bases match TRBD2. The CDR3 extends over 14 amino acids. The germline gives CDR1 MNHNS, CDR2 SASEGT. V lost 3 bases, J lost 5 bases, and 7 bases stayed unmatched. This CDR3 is CASSEELASNEQYF. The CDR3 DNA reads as TGTGCCAGCAGTGAGGAACTAGCGAGTAACGAGCAGTACTTC.

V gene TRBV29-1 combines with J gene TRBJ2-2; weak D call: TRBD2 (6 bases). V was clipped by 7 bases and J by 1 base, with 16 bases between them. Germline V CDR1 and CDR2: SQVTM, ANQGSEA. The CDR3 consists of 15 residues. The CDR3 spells CSARPGTGNTGELFF. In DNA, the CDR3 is TGCAGCGCCAGACCCGGGACTGGGAACACCGGGGAGCTGTTTTTT.

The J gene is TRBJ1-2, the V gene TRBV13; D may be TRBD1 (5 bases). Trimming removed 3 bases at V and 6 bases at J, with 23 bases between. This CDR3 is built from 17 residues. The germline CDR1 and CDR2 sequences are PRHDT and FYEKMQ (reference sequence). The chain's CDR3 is CASSLDEGRGDVNGYTF. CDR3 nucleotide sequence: TGTGCCAGCAGCTTGGACGAGGGAAGGGGTGATGTGAATGGCTACACCTTC. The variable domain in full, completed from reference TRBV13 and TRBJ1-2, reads AAGVIQSPRHLIKEKRETATLKCYPIPRHDTVYWYQQGPGQDPQFLISFYEKMQSDKGSIPDRFSAQQFSDYHSELNMSSLELGDSALYFCASSLDEGRGDVNGYTFGSGTRLTVV.

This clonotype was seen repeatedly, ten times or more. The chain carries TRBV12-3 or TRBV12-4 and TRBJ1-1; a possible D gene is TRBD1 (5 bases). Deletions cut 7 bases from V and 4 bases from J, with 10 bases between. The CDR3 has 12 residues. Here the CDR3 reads CASTLGVTEAFF. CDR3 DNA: TGTGCCAGCACCCTAGGGGTCACTGAAGCTTTCTTT.

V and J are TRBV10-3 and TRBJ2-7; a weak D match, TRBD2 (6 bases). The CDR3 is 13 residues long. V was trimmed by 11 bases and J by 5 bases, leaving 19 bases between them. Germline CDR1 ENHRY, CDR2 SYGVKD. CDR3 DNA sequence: TGTGCCTCCGGGCAGCAGGGAGGCGACGAGCAGTACTTC. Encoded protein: CASGQQGGDEQYF.

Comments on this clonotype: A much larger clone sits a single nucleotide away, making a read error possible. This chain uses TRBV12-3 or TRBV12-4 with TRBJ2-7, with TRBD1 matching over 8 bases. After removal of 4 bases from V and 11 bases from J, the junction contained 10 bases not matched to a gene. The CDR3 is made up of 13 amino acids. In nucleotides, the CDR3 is TGTGCCAGCAGTTCGACAGGGGCCCCGGAGGAGTACTTC. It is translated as CASSSTGAPEEYF.

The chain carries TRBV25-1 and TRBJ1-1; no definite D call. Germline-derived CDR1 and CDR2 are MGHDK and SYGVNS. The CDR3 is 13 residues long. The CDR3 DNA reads TGTGCTAGTGTACAGAATCTGAACACTGAAGCTTTCTTT. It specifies CASVQNLNTEAFF.

The CDR3 coding sequence is TGTGCCAGCAAAGACAGCGGCAGGGGGCATTATGGCTACACCTTC. Translated: CASKDSGRGHYGYTF. The V and J genes are TRBV25-1 and TRBJ1-2; TRBD1 matches 8 bases. V shed 7 bases and J 5 bases; nucleotides not matched to a gene: 12. Germline V lookup: CDR1 MGHDK, CDR2 SYGVNS. The CDR3 covers 15 residues.

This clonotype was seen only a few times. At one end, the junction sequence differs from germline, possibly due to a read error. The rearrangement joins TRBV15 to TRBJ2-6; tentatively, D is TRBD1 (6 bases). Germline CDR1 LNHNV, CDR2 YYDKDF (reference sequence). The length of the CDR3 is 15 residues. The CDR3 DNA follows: TGTGCCACCAGCAGCCTCTGGGCAGGGGCGAACGTCCTGACTTTC. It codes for CATSSLWAGANVLTF.

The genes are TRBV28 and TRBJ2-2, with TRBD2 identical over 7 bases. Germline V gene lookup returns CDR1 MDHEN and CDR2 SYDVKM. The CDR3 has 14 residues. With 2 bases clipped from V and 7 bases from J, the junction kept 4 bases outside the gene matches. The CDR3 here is CASSLAGADGELFF. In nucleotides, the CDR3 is TGTGCCAGCAGTTTAGCGGGAGCTGACGGGGAGCTGTTTTTT.

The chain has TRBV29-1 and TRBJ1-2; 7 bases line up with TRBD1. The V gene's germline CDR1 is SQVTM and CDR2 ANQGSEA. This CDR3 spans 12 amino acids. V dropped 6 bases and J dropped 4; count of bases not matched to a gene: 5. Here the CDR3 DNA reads TGCAGCGTACAGGGGAGCGTCTATGGCTACACCTTC. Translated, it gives CSVQGSVYGYTF.

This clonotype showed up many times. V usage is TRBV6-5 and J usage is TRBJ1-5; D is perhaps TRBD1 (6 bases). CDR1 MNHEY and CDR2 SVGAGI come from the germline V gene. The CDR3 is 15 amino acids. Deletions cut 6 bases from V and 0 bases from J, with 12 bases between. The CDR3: CASSRQASSNQPQHF. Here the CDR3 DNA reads TGTGCCAGCAGCCGACAGGCCTCTAGCAATCAGCCCCAGCATTTT.

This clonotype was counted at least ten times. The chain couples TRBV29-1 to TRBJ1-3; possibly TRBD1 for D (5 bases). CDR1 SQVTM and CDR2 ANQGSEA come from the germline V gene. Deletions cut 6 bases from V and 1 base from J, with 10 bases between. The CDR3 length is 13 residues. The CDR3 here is CSVGTVSGNTIYF. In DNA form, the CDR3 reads TGCAGCGTCGGGACGGTGTCTGGAAACACCATATATTTT.

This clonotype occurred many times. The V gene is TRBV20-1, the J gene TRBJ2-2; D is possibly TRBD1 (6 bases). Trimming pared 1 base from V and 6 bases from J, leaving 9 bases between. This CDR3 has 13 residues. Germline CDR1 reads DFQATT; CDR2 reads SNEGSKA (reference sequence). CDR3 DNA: TGCAGTGCTAGAGTTCAGGGGTCCGGGGAGCTGTTTTTT. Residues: CSARVQGSGELFF.

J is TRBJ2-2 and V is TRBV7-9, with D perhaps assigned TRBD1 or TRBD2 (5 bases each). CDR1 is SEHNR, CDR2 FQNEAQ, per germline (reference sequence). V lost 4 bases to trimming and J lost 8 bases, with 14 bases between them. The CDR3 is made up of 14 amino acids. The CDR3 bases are TGTGCCAGCAGCTACCCGGGGCAGGTTGGGGAGCTGTTTTTT. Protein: CASSYPGQVGELFF.

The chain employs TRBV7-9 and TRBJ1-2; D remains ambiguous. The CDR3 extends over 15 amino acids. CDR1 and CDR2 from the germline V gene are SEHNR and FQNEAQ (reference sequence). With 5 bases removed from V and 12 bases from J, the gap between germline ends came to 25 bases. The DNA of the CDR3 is TGTGCCAGCAGCCCCTCGATTCGGTCCAACTCTGGAAACACCTTC. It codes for CASSPSIRSNSGNTF.

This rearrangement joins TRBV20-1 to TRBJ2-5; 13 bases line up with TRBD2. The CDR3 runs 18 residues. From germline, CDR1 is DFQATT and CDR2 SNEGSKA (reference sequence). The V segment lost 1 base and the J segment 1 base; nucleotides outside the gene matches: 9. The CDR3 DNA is TGCAGTGCTAGAGCCTTCCGGACTAGCGGGAGAGGCCAAGAGACCCAGTACTTC. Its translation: CSARAFRTSGRGQETQYF.

The chain's CDR3 is CSVAWTGTQPQHF. The CDR3 nucleotides are TGCAGCGTTGCGTGGACAGGGACTCAGCCCCAGCATTTT. This chain links TRBV29-1 with TRBJ1-5; 8 nucleotides line up with TRBD1. Per the germline V gene, CDR1 is SQVTM and CDR2 is ANQGSEA. The CDR3 covers 13 residues. V was clipped by 4 bases and J by 6 bases; unmatched bases: 5.

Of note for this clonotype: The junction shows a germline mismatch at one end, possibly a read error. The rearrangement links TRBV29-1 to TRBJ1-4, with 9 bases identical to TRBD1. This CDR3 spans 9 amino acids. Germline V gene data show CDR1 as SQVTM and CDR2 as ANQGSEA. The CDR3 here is CSALRTGAF. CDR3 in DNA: TGCAGCGCTCTCCGGACAGGGGCATTC.

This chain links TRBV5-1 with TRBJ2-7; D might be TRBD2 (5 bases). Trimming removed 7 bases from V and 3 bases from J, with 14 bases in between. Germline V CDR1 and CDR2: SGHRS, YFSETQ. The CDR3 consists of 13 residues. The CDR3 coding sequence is TGCGCCAGCCCCCGGGGATCCCTCTACGAGCAGTACTTC. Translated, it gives CASPRGSLYEQYF.

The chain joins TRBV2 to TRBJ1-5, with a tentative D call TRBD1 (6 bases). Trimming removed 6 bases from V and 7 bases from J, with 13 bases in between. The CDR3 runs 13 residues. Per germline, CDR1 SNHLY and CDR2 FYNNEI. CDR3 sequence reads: CASSKAGGQPQHF. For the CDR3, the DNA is TGTGCCAGCAGCAAGGCGGGGGGCCAGCCCCAGCATTTT.

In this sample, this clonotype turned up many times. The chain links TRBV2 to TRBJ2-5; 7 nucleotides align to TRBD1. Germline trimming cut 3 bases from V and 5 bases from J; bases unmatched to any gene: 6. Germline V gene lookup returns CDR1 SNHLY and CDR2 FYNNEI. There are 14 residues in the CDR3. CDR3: CASSETGNRETQYF. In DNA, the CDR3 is TGTGCCAGCAGTGAGACAGGGAATCGGGAGACCCAGTACTTC.

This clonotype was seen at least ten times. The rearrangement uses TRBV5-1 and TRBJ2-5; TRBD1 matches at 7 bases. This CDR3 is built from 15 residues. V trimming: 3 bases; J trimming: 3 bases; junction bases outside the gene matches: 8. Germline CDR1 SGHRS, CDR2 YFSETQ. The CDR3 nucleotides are TGCGCCAGCAGCTCCGGACAGGTGTGGAAAGAGACCCAGTACTTC. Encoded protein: CASSSGQVWKETQYF.

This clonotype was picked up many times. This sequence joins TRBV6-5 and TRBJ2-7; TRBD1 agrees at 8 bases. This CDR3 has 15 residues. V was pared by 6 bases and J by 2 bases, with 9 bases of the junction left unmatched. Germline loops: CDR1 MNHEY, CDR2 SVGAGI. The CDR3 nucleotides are TGTGCCAGCAGCCCCAGGACAGGGAGAACCTACGAGCAGTACTTC. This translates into CASSPRTGRTYEQYF.

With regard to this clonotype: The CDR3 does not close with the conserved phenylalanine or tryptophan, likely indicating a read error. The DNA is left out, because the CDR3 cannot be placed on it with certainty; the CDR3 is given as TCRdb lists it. The CDR3 loop reads CATSARTVNSPLQS. The V gene is TRBV15, the J gene TRBJ1-6; the table gives TRBD1 as D, unverified against the DNA. The CDR3 is 14 residues long, ends included. CDR1 and CDR2 (germline): LNHNV, YYDKDF (reference sequence).

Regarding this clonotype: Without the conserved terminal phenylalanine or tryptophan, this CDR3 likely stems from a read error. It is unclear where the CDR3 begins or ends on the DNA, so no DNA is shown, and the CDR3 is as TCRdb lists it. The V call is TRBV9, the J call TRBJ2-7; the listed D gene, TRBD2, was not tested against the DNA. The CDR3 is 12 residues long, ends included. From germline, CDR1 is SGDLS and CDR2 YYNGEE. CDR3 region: CASSVGRWEANT.

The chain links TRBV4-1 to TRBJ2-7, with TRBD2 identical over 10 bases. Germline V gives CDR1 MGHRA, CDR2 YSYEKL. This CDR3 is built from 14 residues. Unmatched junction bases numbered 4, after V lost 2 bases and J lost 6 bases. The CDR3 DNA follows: TGCGCCAGCAGCCAATGGGCTAGCGGGAGCGAGCAGTACTTC. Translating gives CASSQWASGSEQYF.